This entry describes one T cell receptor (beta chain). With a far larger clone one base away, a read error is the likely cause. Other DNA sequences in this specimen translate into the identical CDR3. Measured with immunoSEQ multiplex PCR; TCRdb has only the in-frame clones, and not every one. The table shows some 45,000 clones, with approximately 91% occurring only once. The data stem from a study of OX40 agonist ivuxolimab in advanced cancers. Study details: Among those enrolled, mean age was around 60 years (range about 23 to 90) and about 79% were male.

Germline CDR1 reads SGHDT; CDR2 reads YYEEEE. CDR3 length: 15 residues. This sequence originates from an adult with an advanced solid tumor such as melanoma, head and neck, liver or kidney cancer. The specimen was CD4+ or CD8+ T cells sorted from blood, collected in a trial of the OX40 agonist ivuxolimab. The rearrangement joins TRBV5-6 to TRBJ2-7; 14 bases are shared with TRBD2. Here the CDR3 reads CASSLGLAGAGEQYF. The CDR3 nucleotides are TGCGCCAGCAGCTTGGGACTAGCGGGGGCGGGGGAGCAGTACTTC.